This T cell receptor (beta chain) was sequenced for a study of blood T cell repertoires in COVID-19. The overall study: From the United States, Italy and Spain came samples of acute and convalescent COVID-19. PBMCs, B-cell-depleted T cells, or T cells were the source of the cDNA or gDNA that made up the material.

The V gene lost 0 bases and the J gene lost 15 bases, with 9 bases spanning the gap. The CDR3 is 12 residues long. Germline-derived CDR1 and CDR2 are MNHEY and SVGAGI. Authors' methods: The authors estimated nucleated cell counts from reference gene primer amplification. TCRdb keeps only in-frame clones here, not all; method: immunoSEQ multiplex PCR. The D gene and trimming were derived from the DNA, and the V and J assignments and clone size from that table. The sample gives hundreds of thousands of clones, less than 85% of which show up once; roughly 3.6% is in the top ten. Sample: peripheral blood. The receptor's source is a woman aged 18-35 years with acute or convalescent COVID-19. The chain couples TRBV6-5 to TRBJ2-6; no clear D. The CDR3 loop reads CASSYSGMALTF. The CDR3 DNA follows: TGTGCCAGCAGTTACTCTGGTATGGCCCTGACTTTC.